Following are 29 T cell receptor beta chains from one sample sequenced in a study of T cells in Graves' hyperthyroidism and ophthalmopathy. Amplification of TCR beta CDR3 regions used RNA as the template. TCR CDR3 underwent first-round RT-PCR with the HTBI primer set. Each CDR3 protein is one row after TCRdb ran MiXCR on the multiplex PCR reads. The sample records 600,000 or so distinct CDR3 sequences, approximately 44% being singletons. The sample comprised peripheral blood or thyroid tissue (not recorded which). Source of these receptors: a woman younger than 35 with Graves' hyperthyroidism.

The rearrangement uses TRBV6-1 and TRBJ2-7, with 7 bases lining up with TRBD2. This CDR3 spans 15 amino acids. The V gene end was trimmed by 6 bases and the J gene end by 2 bases; junction bases not matched to a gene: 10. Germline V gene data show CDR1 as MNHNS and CDR2 as SASEGT. As DNA, the CDR3 is TGTGCCAGCAGAACGACCTGGGGGGGGGCCTACGAGCAGTACTTC. It translates to CASRTTWGGAYEQYF.

The gene calls are TRBV7-9 and TRBJ2-4; the D gene is possibly TRBD1 (5 bases). V lost 1 base, J lost 9 bases, and 10 bases lay in between. Germline V CDR1 and CDR2: SEHNR, FQNEAQ (reference sequence). This CDR3 region has 13 residues. CDR3 sequence (DNA): TGTGCCAGCAGCTTAGGTCGGACACCCATTCAGTACTTC. This encodes CASSLGRTPIQYF.

The chain has TRBV2 and TRBJ1-1, with TRBD1 matching over 7 bases. V lost 5 bases to trimming and J lost 0 bases; unmatched junction nucleotides: 6. The germline gives CDR1 SNHLY, CDR2 FYNNEI. This CDR3 is built from 15 residues. CDR3 loop: CASSPGQRLNTEAFF. The CDR3 coding sequence is TGTGCCAGCAGTCCGGGACAGAGGTTGAACACTGAAGCTTTCTTT.

V gene TRBV27 combines with J gene TRBJ1-2; TRBD1 might be the D (6 bases). Trimming stripped 2 bases from V and 5 bases from J, with 15 bases between. The CDR3 is 15 amino acids. The V gene's germline CDR1 is MNHEY and CDR2 SMNVEV (reference sequence). CDR3 coding DNA: TGTGCCAGCAGTTTAGGGGGGGCTGCCGGTTATGGCTACACCTTC. Translated: CASSLGGAAGYGYTF.

V and J are TRBV7-9 and TRBJ1-2; D unresolved. The CDR3 is 17 residues long. V was pared by 1 base and J by 3 bases, with 18 bases between. Germline lookup yields CDR1 SEHNR and CDR2 FQNEAQ (reference sequence). The CDR3 nucleotides are TGTGCCAGCAGCTTAGGGTGGCAGGCGCAGACTTACTATGGCTACACCTTC. Its translation is CASSLGWQAQTYYGYTF.

As concerns this clonotype: A read error is possible here, since a much larger clone lies one base away. This chain uses TRBV7-8 with TRBJ1-5; the D is unclear. Per the germline V gene, CDR1 is SGHVS and CDR2 is FQNEAQ. The CDR3 totals 12 residues. V lost 3 bases and J 6 bases, leaving 6 bases between the germline ends. In nucleotides, the CDR3 is TGTGCCAGCAGCTTTTCTTGTCAGCCCCAGCATTTT. It yields the protein CASSFSCQPQHF. The full variable domain, with the rest looked up from reference TRBV7-8 and TRBJ1-5, is GAGVSQSPRYKVAKRGQDVALRCDPISGHVSLFWYQQALGQGPEFLTYFQNEAQLDKSGLPSDRFFAERPEGSVSTLKIQRTQQEDSAVYLCASSFSCQPQHFGDGTRLSIL.

The chain recombines TRBV12-5 with TRBJ2-7; D gene ambiguous. The CDR3 covers 11 residues. Germline V gives CDR1 LGHNT, CDR2 FRNRAP. V lost 1 base and J 4 bases, leaving 2 bases between the germline ends. The CDR3 protein is CASGLEYEQYF. For the CDR3, the DNA is TGTGCTAGTGGTTTGGAATACGAGCAGTACTTC.

The J gene is TRBJ2-7, the V gene TRBV10-3; 7 bases are a match to TRBD2. CDR1 ENHRY and CDR2 SYGVKD come from the germline V gene. The CDR3 sequence is 15 residues long. J was trimmed by 3 bases and V by 4 bases; bases with no gene match: 9. In DNA form, the CDR3 reads TGTGCCATCAGTGGTCGGCGGGAGACCTTCTACGAGCAGTACTTC. Protein product: CAISGRRETFYEQYF.

For this clonotype: The missing conserved phenylalanine or tryptophan at the end of this CDR3 makes a read error likely. The chain joins TRBV6-4 to TRBJ1-5, with no clear D. Trimming pared 6 bases from V and 0 bases from J, leaving 15 bases between. The germline V gene encodes CDR1 MRHNA and CDR2 SNTAGT. This CDR3 comprises 16 residues. CDR3 protein: CASSRWGGNSNQPQHL. DNA for the CDR3: TGTGCCAGCAGCCGGTGGGGAGGCAATAGCAATCAGCCCCAGCATCTT.

This clonotype was found a few times. V gene TRBV19 combines with J gene TRBJ1-1; no definite D call. The V end lost 10 bases, the J end lost 5 bases, and 14 bases lay between the germline ends. Germline V gives CDR1 LNHDA, CDR2 SQIVND (reference sequence). This CDR3 spans 12 amino acids. The CDR3 DNA reads TGTGCCACCTCCCGTATTGGAACTGAAGCTTTCTTT. It encodes CATSRIGTEAFF.

This rearrangement joins TRBV4-2 to TRBJ2-7, with 10 bases identical to TRBD2. Trimming cost V 2 bases and J 5 bases; bases outside gene matches: 12. This CDR3 has 17 residues. Germline V gene data show CDR1 as LGHNA and CDR2 as YNFKEQ. CDR3 bases: TGTGCCAGCAGCCAATCTGGGGCCCAGCGGGAGGGCAACGAGCAGTACTTC. It encodes CASSQSGAQREGNEQYF.

This clonotype was seen more than once but under ten times. The rearrangement joins TRBV20-1 to TRBJ2-7; TRBD2 aligns across 8 bases. Germline values: CDR1 DFQATT, CDR2 SNEGSKA (reference sequence). The CDR3 totals 13 residues. The V gene end was trimmed by 3 bases and the J gene end by 5 bases; junction bases not matched to a gene: 6. The DNA of the CDR3 is TGCAGTGCTAGGGGTCGCGGGAGGAACGAGCAGTACTTC. Protein: CSARGRGRNEQYF.

The V gene is TRBV7-2, the J gene TRBJ2-2, with D hard to call. CDR1 is SGHTA, CDR2 FQGNSA, per germline. CDR3 length equals 11 residues. V dropped 7 bases and J dropped 9 bases, with 9 bases sitting between them. DNA for the CDR3: TGTGCCAGCACCGAGGCGCGGGAGCTGTTTTTT. Translation gives CASTEARELFF.

The chain uses TRBV15 and TRBJ1-1; D remains unclear. The CDR3 length is 13 residues. From germline, CDR1 is LNHNV and CDR2 YYDKDF (reference sequence). V gave up 0 bases and J gave up 5 bases, with 7 bases separating them. The CDR3 region has the DNA TGTGCCACCAGCAGAGATCGGGTAACTGAAGCTTTCTTT. This gives the protein CATSRDRVTEAFF.

The genes are TRBV6-5 and TRBJ1-2; the match to TRBD1 covers 7 bases. The CDR3 is 17 amino acids. Germline values: CDR1 MNHEY, CDR2 SVGAGI. The V gene end was trimmed by 2 bases and the J gene end by 4 bases; junction bases not matched to a gene: 13. The CDR3 DNA follows: TGTGCCAGCAGTTACGATGATCGGGACAGCTACATCTATGGCTACACCTTC. This gives the protein CASSYDDRDSYIYGYTF.

On this clonotype: Being one base from a much bigger clone, this may be a read error. The chain couples TRBV5-4 to TRBJ1-2; TRBD1 aligns across 9 bases. Germline CDR1 reads SGHNT; CDR2 reads YYREEE (reference sequence). This CDR3 has 12 residues. The CDR3 DNA reads TGTGCCGGCAGCTTGGGACAGGGTGGCTACACCTTC. This codes for CAGSLGQGGYTF.

This clonotype was observed a handful of times. The CDR3 nucleotides are TGTGCCAGCAGCTGGGCCCTGAGCGGAGAGACCCAGTACTTC. Encoded protein: CASSWALSGETQYF. The genes are TRBV12-3 or TRBV12-4 and TRBJ2-5, with a weak D call TRBD2 (5 bases). V lost 6 bases to trimming and J lost 4 bases, with 15 bases between them. The CDR3 contains 14 residues.

This clonotype was counted only a few times. V is TRBV9 and J is TRBJ1-2, with D perhaps matching TRBD1 (6 bases). V shed 4 bases and J shed 2 bases, with 21 bases lying between them. The CDR3 is 17 amino acids. Germline CDR1 SGDLS, CDR2 YYNGEE. The CDR3 reads CASSSGLQGFSNYGYTF. CDR3 coding DNA: TGTGCCAGCAGCTCGGGGTTGCAGGGGTTCAGCAACTATGGCTACACCTTC.

The J gene is TRBJ2-2, the V gene TRBV7-9; D ambiguous. CDR3 length: 17 amino acids. The germline V gene encodes CDR1 SEHNR and CDR2 FQNEAQ (reference sequence). V gave up 6 bases and J gave up 0 bases, with 17 bases separating them. The CDR3 loop reads CASSSRLQPPNTGELFF. DNA for the CDR3: TGTGCCAGCAGTTCCAGGCTGCAGCCTCCGAACACCGGGGAGCTGTTTTTT.

The chain recombines TRBV10-3 with TRBJ2-7; 8 positions match TRBD2. The junction had 8 bases not matched to a gene; V was cut back by 3 bases and J by 4 bases. The CDR3 runs to 15 residues. Germline V lookup: CDR1 ENHRY, CDR2 SYGVKD. CDR3 loop: CAISDYSGTQYEQYF. The CDR3 DNA reads as TGTGCCATCAGTGACTATAGCGGGACCCAATACGAGCAGTACTTC.

This clonotype came up a few times. V usage is TRBV7-9 and J usage is TRBJ1-2; D call uncertain. Trimming pared 0 bases from V and 3 bases from J, leaving 11 bases between. Germline V gene data show CDR1 as SEHNR and CDR2 as FQNEAQ (reference sequence). This CDR3 contains 15 residues. This chain's CDR3 is CASSLALISDYGYTF. For the CDR3, the DNA is TGTGCCAGCAGCTTAGCGCTAATTTCCGACTATGGCTACACCTTC. Looking up the rest from reference TRBV7-9 and TRBJ1-2 gives the full variable domain: DTGVSQNPRHKITKRGQNVTFRCDPISEHNRLYWYRQTLGQGPEFLTYFQNEAQLEKSRLLSDRFSAERPKGSFSTLEIQRTEQGDSAMYLCASSLALISDYGYTFGSGTRLTVV.

The chain has TRBV5-1 and TRBJ2-7; TRBD1 agrees at 7 bases. This CDR3 region has 15 residues. CDR1 and CDR2 from the germline V gene are SGHRS and YFSETQ. J gave up 4 bases and V 0 bases, and 7 bases lay outside the gene matches. The CDR3 sequence: CASSLEVGGVYEQYF. The CDR3 DNA reads as TGCGCCAGCAGCTTGGAGGTAGGGGGCGTTTACGAGCAGTACTTC.

The genes are TRBV6-6 and TRBJ1-5, with TRBD1 matching over 9 bases. J gave up 0 bases and V 6 bases, and 9 bases lay outside the gene matches. This CDR3 is built from 17 residues. CDR1 is MNHNY and CDR2 is SVGAGI in the germline V gene (reference sequence). The CDR3: CASSWTGAVYSNQPQHF. CDR3 nucleotide sequence: TGTGCCAGCAGCTGGACAGGGGCTGTGTATAGCAATCAGCCCCAGCATTTT.

This rearrangement joins TRBV15 to TRBJ2-7; possibly TRBD1 for D (6 bases). V lost 4 bases and J 0 bases, leaving 10 bases between the germline ends. The CDR3 covers 14 residues. Germline values: CDR1 LNHNV, CDR2 YYDKDF (reference sequence). The CDR3 protein is CATSKQGTSYEQYF. The CDR3 nucleotides are TGTGCCACCAGCAAACAGGGCACCTCCTACGAGCAGTACTTC. Combining the CDR3 with reference TRBV15 and TRBJ2-7 gives the whole variable domain DAMVIQNPRYQVTQFGKPVTLSCSQTLNHNVMYWYQQKSSQAPKLLFHYYDKDFNNEADTPDNFQSRRPNTSFCFLDIRSPGLGDTAMYLCATSKQGTSYEQYFGPGTRLTVT.

This rearrangement joins TRBV19 to TRBJ2-7; D ambiguous. The CDR3 sequence is 16 residues long. Trimming removed 6 bases at V and 2 bases at J, with 20 bases between. Per the germline V gene, CDR1 is LNHDA and CDR2 is SQIVND (reference sequence). The CDR3 is CASSTPKRQRTYEQYF. The CDR3 DNA is TGTGCCAGTAGCACACCCAAGAGGCAGCGCACCTACGAGCAGTACTTC.

In this sample, this clonotype turned up many times. The chain is built from TRBV7-9 and TRBJ1-5; 8 bases are a match to TRBD1. The J segment lost 6 bases and the V segment lost 2 bases, leaving 3 bases of the junction unmatched. Germline V gene lookup returns CDR1 SEHNR and CDR2 FQNEAQ (reference sequence). This CDR3 has 14 residues. CDR3 protein: CASSLSDRGQPQHF. CDR3 nucleotide sequence: TGTGCCAGCAGCTTATCCGACAGGGGTCAGCCCCAGCATTTT.

The chain couples TRBV7-4 to TRBJ1-1; 7 bases agree with TRBD1. This CDR3 spans 15 amino acids. V lost 3 bases to trimming and J lost 4 bases; unmatched junction nucleotides: 8. The V gene's germline CDR1 is SGHVT and CDR2 SQSDAQ. In nucleotides, the CDR3 is TGTGCCAGCAGCTTCCGACAGGGCGGGGGCACTGAAGCTTTCTTT. Translating gives CASSFRQGGGTEAFF. The full variable domain, its missing parts supplied by reference TRBV7-4 and TRBJ1-1, is GAGVSQSPRYKVAKRGRDVALRCDSISGHVTLYWYRQTLGQGSEVLTYSQSDAQRDKSGRPSGRFSAERPERSVSTLKIQRTEQGDSAVYLCASSFRQGGGTEAFFGQGTRLTVV.

The table lists this clonotype with many counts. V is TRBV5-1 and J is TRBJ2-2; D is undetermined. Germline lookup yields CDR1 SGHRS and CDR2 YFSETQ. The CDR3 runs to 13 residues. Trimming left V 10 bases short and J 5 bases short, with 15 bases between. The CDR3 region is CACKPTDTGELFF. The CDR3 DNA reads TGCGCCTGCAAGCCGACTGATACCGGGGAGCTGTTTTTT.

This clonotype was observed at least ten times. This chain joins TRBV19 and TRBJ2-5; 7 bases match TRBD1. The CDR3 spans 13 residues. V gave up 9 bases and J gave up 5 bases; unmatched junction bases: 9. CDR1 LNHDA and CDR2 SQIVND come from the germline V gene (reference sequence). The CDR3 loop reads CASREGGSETQYF. CDR3 in DNA: TGTGCCAGCCGGGAAGGGGGCTCTGAGACCCAGTACTTC.